This is a list of T cell receptor beta chains from one sample in a study of cytomegalovirus exposure and HLA in healthy donors. Sequenced by immunoSEQ multiplex PCR; TCRdb stores in-frame clones only, minus some. Here the sample spans approximately 82,000 clones, 78% being singletons. The sequencing sample was made of PBMCs. These receptors all stem from a man aged 40-49 years in good health and CMV-seronegative. CDR3s include the opening cysteine and the closing phenylalanine or tryptophan. Fields, in order: CDR3 protein, CDR3 DNA, D gene, J gene, V gene, clone size. D genes are given only for firm matches. Clone size is given for some rows only: seen once, a few or many times, or a class if the clone is expanded.

CDR3 protein: CASSEIFPSYNEQFF
CDR3 DNA: TGTGCCAGCAGTGAAATCTTCCCTTCCTACAATGAGCAGTTCTTC
D gene: NA
J gene: TRBJ2-1
V gene: TRBV6-1
clone size: NA

CDR3 protein: CAIRNNYNEQFF
CDR3 DNA: TGTGCCATCAGGAACAACTACAATGAGCAGTTCTTC
D gene: NA
J gene: TRBJ2-1
V gene: TRBV10-3
clone size: once

CDR3 protein: CASSLIYSAQYF
CDR3 DNA: TGTGCCAGCAGCTTAATTTACTCGGCGCAGTATTTT
D gene: NA
J gene: TRBJ2-3
V gene: TRBV11-2
clone size: NA

CDR3 protein: CASSLQRGAGDTEAFF
CDR3 DNA: TGTGCCAGCAGCTTACAGCGGGGGGCGGGGGACACTGAAGCTTTCTTT
D gene: NA
J gene: TRBJ1-1
V gene: TRBV7-8
clone size: NA

CDR3 protein: CASSLVRTTNEQFF
CDR3 DNA: TGCGCCAGCAGCTTGGTTAGGACTACTAATGAGCAGTTCTTC
D gene: NA
J gene: TRBJ2-1
V gene: TRBV5-1
clone size: NA

CDR3 protein: CASGAGAKSPLHF
CDR3 DNA: TGTGCGAGCGGCGCAGGGGCCAAATCACCCCTCCACTTT
D gene: NA
J gene: TRBJ1-6
V gene: TRBV7-9
clone size: once

CDR3 protein: CASSQMGPPIFNTGELFF
CDR3 DNA: TGCGCCAGCAGCCAAATGGGGCCTCCTATTTTTAACACCGGGGAGCTGTTTTTT
D gene: NA
J gene: TRBJ2-2
V gene: TRBV4-1
clone size: NA

CDR3 protein: CASSYPGQGHEQYF
CDR3 DNA: TGTGCCAGCAGTTACCCAGGACAGGGGCACGAGCAGTACTTC
D gene: TRBD1
J gene: TRBJ2-7
V gene: TRBV6-5
clone size: NA

CDR3 protein: CASRPGTGVNTEAFF
CDR3 DNA: TGTGCCAGCAGACCCGGGACAGGGGTGAACACTGAAGCTTTCTTT
D gene: TRBD1
J gene: TRBJ1-1
V gene: TRBV5-4
clone size: once

CDR3 protein: CASSLEGGSYGYTF
CDR3 DNA: TGTGCCAGCAGTTTGGAGGGGGGGAGCTATGGCTACACCTTC
D gene: NA
J gene: TRBJ1-2
V gene: TRBV28
clone size: once

CDR3 protein: CASSLGGSRINNEQFF
CDR3 DNA: TGTGCCAGCAGCTTAGGCGGGTCGCGCATAAACAATGAGCAGTTCTTC
D gene: NA
J gene: TRBJ2-1
V gene: TRBV11-2
clone size: NA

CDR3 protein: CASSPHDSAEAFF
CDR3 DNA: TGTGCCAGCAGTCCGCACGACAGTGCTGAAGCTTTCTTT
D gene: NA
J gene: TRBJ1-1
V gene: TRBV28
clone size: NA

CDR3 protein: CAWNRGYEQYF
CDR3 DNA: TGTGCCTGGAATAGGGGATACGAGCAGTACTTC
D gene: NA
J gene: TRBJ2-7
V gene: TRBV30
clone size: NA

CDR3 protein: CASSIRDSNQPQHF
CDR3 DNA: TGTGCCAGTAGTATAAGAGATAGCAATCAGCCCCAGCATTTT
D gene: NA
J gene: TRBJ1-5
V gene: TRBV19
clone size: NA

CDR3 protein: CASSPRRGDTQYF
CDR3 DNA: TGCGCCAGCAGCCCGCGGCGAGGAGATACGCAGTATTTT
D gene: NA
J gene: TRBJ2-3
V gene: TRBV5-1
clone size: once

CDR3 protein: CASSPSDRANEQFF
CDR3 DNA: TGTGCCAGCAGTCCTTCGGACAGGGCCAATGAGCAGTTCTTC
D gene: TRBD1
J gene: TRBJ2-1
V gene: TRBV6-5
clone size: NA

CDR3 protein: CASWTFSGNTIYF
CDR3 DNA: TGTGCCAGTTGGACTTTCTCTGGAAACACCATATATTTT
D gene: NA
J gene: TRBJ1-3
V gene: TRBV19
clone size: NA

CDR3 protein: CASRDRFTGELFF
CDR3 DNA: TGTGCCAGCAGAGACAGGTTCACCGGGGAGCTGTTTTTT
D gene: NA
J gene: TRBJ2-2
V gene: TRBV6-6
clone size: few

CDR3 protein: CASRTRTGRIGGYTF
CDR3 DNA: TGTGCCAGCAGGACACGGACAGGACGGATAGGAGGCTACACCTTC
D gene: TRBD1
J gene: TRBJ1-2
V gene: TRBV11-3
clone size: NA

CDR3 protein: CASSLVRTGLVRGYNEQFF
CDR3 DNA: TGCGCCAGCAGCTTGGTCCGGACAGGGTTAGTCCGGGGATACAATGAGCAGTTCTTC
D gene: TRBD1
J gene: TRBJ2-1
V gene: TRBV5-1
clone size: NA

CDR3 protein: CASSFGTGPYEQYF
CDR3 DNA: TGCGCCAGCAGCTTTGGGACAGGGCCCTACGAGCAGTACTTC
D gene: TRBD1
J gene: TRBJ2-7
V gene: TRBV5-1
clone size: NA

CDR3 protein: CASNGDAGHTDTQYF
CDR3 DNA: TGTGCCAGTAATGGTGATGCGGGCCACACAGATACGCAGTATTTT
D gene: NA
J gene: TRBJ2-3
V gene: TRBV19
clone size: NA

CDR3 protein: CASSQVGAGMEAFF
CDR3 DNA: TGCGCCAGCAGCCAAGTAGGGGCAGGGATGGAAGCTTTCTTT
D gene: NA
J gene: TRBJ1-1
V gene: TRBV4-1
clone size: NA

CDR3 protein: CASSLGGSEQYF
CDR3 DNA: TGTGCCAGCAGTCTGGGGGGGTCCGAGCAGTACTTC
D gene: TRBD2
J gene: TRBJ2-7
V gene: TRBV6-6
clone size: NA

CDR3 protein: CASSIEGAGTYEQYF
CDR3 DNA: TGTGCCAGTAGTATAGAAGGAGCGGGAACCTACGAGCAGTACTTC
D gene: TRBD2
J gene: TRBJ2-7
V gene: TRBV19
clone size: NA

CDR3 protein: CASSPGVLAGTYEQYF
CDR3 DNA: TGTGCCAGCAGCCCCGGGGTACTAGCGGGAACCTACGAGCAGTACTTC
D gene: TRBD2
J gene: TRBJ2-7
V gene: TRBV11-2
clone size: NA

CDR3 protein: CASSEQGIHTDTQYF
CDR3 DNA: TGCGCCAGCAGTGAACAGGGGATTCACACAGATACGCAGTATTTT
D gene: TRBD1
J gene: TRBJ2-3
V gene: TRBV5-1
clone size: NA

CDR3 protein: CASSLETGPLYEQYF
CDR3 DNA: TGTGCCAGCAGCTTAGAGACAGGGCCCCTCTACGAGCAGTACTTC
D gene: TRBD1
J gene: TRBJ2-7
V gene: TRBV11-3
clone size: NA

CDR3 protein: CASSIGTGGQPQHF
CDR3 DNA: TGTGCCAGTAGTATCGGGACAGGGGGTCAGCCCCAGCATTTT
D gene: TRBD1
J gene: TRBJ1-5
V gene: TRBV19
clone size: NA

CDR3 protein: CASSEAGAWTGELFF
CDR3 DNA: TGCGCCAGCAGTGAGGCGGGAGCGTGGACCGGGGAGCTGTTTTTT
D gene: TRBD2
J gene: TRBJ2-2
V gene: TRBV10-2
clone size: NA

CDR3 protein: CASSLSYLASYEQYF
CDR3 DNA: TGTGCCAGCAGTTTATCATATCTAGCCTCCTACGAGCAGTACTTC
D gene: NA
J gene: TRBJ2-7
V gene: TRBV27
clone size: NA